This TCR beta chain stems from a study of blood T cell repertoires in COVID-19. Study at large: The study drew acute and convalescent COVID-19 samples from the United States, Italy and Spain.

This clone appeared once. The CDR3 contains 16 residues. The V and J ends lost 5 bases and 0 bases respectively, with 11 bases between them. From germline, CDR1 is LNHDA and CDR2 SQIVND (reference sequence). Original processing methods: Reference gene primer amplification gave nucleated cell count estimates. This table comes from immunoSEQ multiplex PCR, and its TCRdb copy is limited to in-frame clones, with some not included. The DNA gave D and trimming, while V, J and clone size come from that table. This sample carries 150,000 to 200,000 clones, roughly 82% of them seen once, and the ten largest clones take 5.2%.

The clonotype originates from a woman younger than 45 with acute or convalescent COVID-19. Sequenced: peripheral blood. V and J are TRBV19 and TRBJ2-6; D perhaps matches TRBD1 (6 bases). CDR3 bases: TGTGCCAGTAGTCCAGGGGTCAGCTCTGGGGCCAACGTCCTGACTTTC. Translated: CASSPGVSSGANVLTF.